Listed here are 3 T cell receptor beta chains from one sample, sequenced in a study of CD8 T cells in ankylosing spondylitis. From the 5' RACE reads, TCRdb called clonotypes with MiXCR, one entry per CDR3 protein. The table has 700,000 to 850,000 distinct CDR3 sequences, about 11% seen once. The study, taken as a whole, reports: A TCR beta motif of 7 to 9 highly homologous variants seemed to mark ankylosing spondylitis blood.

Their specific antigens are unknown. Sequencing was done on a sample of blood, either unsorted or a sorted T cell fraction (not recorded which). The receptors shown here come from a male donor with ankylosing spondylitis.

This chain uses TRBV14 with TRBJ2-5; D is perhaps TRBD1 (6 bases). From germline, CDR1 is SGHDN and CDR2 FVKESK. The length of the CDR3 is 17 residues. V was shortened by 1 base and J by 2 bases, with 17 bases between the two germline ends. CDR3 in DNA: TGTGCCAGCAGCCAAGGGGGAGCGTGGACAGTACAAGAGACCCAGTACTTC. It translates to CASSQGGAWTVQETQYF.

This clonotype has a handful of counts. The J gene is TRBJ1-4, the V gene TRBV12-3 or TRBV12-4; no clear D gene. V lost 3 bases and J 3 bases, leaving 8 bases between the germline ends. The CDR3 is 14 amino acids. In DNA form, the CDR3 reads TGTGCCAGCAGTTTTTCGCGGTCTAATGAAAAACTGTTTTTT. Protein sequence: CASSFSRSNEKLFF.

V and J are TRBV18 and TRBJ1-2, with D possibly being TRBD1 (6 bases). The germline V gene encodes CDR1 KGHSH and CDR2 LQKENI. V shed 0 bases and J shed 5 bases, with 13 bases lying between them. This CDR3 is built from 15 residues. CDR3 amino acids: CASSPPSGGVYGYTF. The CDR3 DNA is TGTGCCAGCTCACCACCATCCGGGGGCGTATATGGCTACACCTTC.